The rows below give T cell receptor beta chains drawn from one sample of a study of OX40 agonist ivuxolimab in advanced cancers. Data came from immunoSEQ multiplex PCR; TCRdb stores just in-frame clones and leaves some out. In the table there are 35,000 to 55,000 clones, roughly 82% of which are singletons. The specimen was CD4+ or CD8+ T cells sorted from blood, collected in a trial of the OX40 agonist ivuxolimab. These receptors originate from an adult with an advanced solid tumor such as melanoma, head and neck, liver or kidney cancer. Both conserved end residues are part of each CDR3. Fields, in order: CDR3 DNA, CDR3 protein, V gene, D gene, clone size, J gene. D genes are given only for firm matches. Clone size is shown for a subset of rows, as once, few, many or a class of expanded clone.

TGTGCCAGCAGTGATCTAGCGGGGGGGATCAATGAGCAGTTCTTC CASSDLAGGINEQFF TRBV2 TRBD2 - TRBJ2-1
TGCAGCGTTCTCCGTGTATACGAGCAGTACTTC CSVLRVYEQYF TRBV29-1 - - TRBJ2-7
TGTGCCAGCAGGGATCGAAGCTCCTATAATTCACCCCTCCACTTT CASRDRSSYNSPLHF TRBV6-1 - - TRBJ1-6
TGTGCCAGCAGCTTAGAAGGGGGGATGGTCAAAAACATTCAGTACTTC CASSLEGGMVKNIQYF TRBV7-2 - - TRBJ2-4
TGTGCCATCAGTGAGTCGGGGGACTCTGGGGCCAACGTCCTGACTTTC CAISESGDSGANVLTF TRBV10-3 - - TRBJ2-6
TGTGCCAGCAGCCAAGATAAGGGAACCCTCGGCACAGATACGCAGTATTTT CASSQDKGTLGTDTQYF TRBV14 - once TRBJ2-3
TGTGCCAGCAGACCAACAGGAATAGCTAGGAATCAGCCCCAGCATTTT CASRPTGIARNQPQHF TRBV28 - once TRBJ1-5
TGTGCCAGCAGCCGGACAGGGCTAACCTACGAGCAGTACTTC CASSRTGLTYEQYF TRBV6-5 TRBD1 - TRBJ2-7
TGTGCCAGCAGTGAAGCGCTCGGGATTGAGCAGTTCTTC CASSEALGIEQFF TRBV2 - - TRBJ2-1
TGTGCCAACCTCCGGGCAGAACCATACGAGCAGTACTTC CANLRAEPYEQYF TRBV28 - - TRBJ2-7
TGTGCCAGCAGCCCCGGGACGGTCTACAATGAGCAGTTCTTC CASSPGTVYNEQFF TRBV5-4 - - TRBJ2-1
TGTGCCAGCAGCGAACAGGGGATCTCTGGAAACACCATATATTTT CASSEQGISGNTIYF TRBV9 TRBD1 - TRBJ1-3
TGTGCCAGCAGTATAGCGGGATCCGGGTTCTTC CASSIAGSGFF TRBV2 TRBD2 - TRBJ2-1
TGTGCCAGCAGTTACACTTGGGGTCTTGGGACAGCTTTCTTT CASSYTWGLGTAFF TRBV6-5 - once TRBJ1-1
TGTGCCAGCAGCCCTAGCGGGGTAATCGGAGATACGCAGTATTTT CASSPSGVIGDTQYF TRBV4-2 TRBD2 - TRBJ2-3
TGTGCCAGTAGTATTTCGTATAGCAATCAGCCCCAGCATTTT CASSISYSNQPQHF TRBV19 - - TRBJ1-5
TGTGCCAGCGGGGCGGGACAGTTAACAGATACGCAGTATTTT CASGAGQLTDTQYF TRBV14 - - TRBJ2-3
TGTGCCACCAGACAAGAGAATAATTCACCCCTCCACTTT CATRQENNSPLHF TRBV15 - - TRBJ1-6
TGCGCCAGCAGCTGGGGGGCGGGCCAAGAGACCCAGTACTTC CASSWGAGQETQYF TRBV5-1 - - TRBJ2-5
TGTGCCTGGAGGAGTACTAGCGGGCCGGAAGGGGAGCTGTTTTTT CAWRSTSGPEGELFF TRBV30 TRBD2 - TRBJ2-2
TGTGCCAGCAGCAAATTGGACAGAGGGTTAAGCTCTGGAAACACCATATATTTT CASSKLDRGLSSGNTIYF TRBV21-1 - - TRBJ1-3
TGCAGTGCTAACTCCCTTAATGAGCAGTTCTTC CSANSLNEQFF TRBV20-1 - once TRBJ2-1
TGTGCCAGCAGTTTTGGGCGGTCAAATGAGCAGTTCTTC CASSFGRSNEQFF TRBV28 - - TRBJ2-1
TGTGCCAGCAGCTTAGGACGCAATCAGCCCCAGCATTTT CASSLGRNQPQHF TRBV7-6 - few TRBJ1-5
TGCGCCAGCAGCCAAGATCGGATTACCACTGAAGCTTTCTTT CASSQDRITTEAFF TRBV4-1 - - TRBJ1-1
TGTGCCAGCAGCTTAAGCGGGGATCAGCCCCAGCATTTT CASSLSGDQPQHF TRBV7-9 - - TRBJ1-5
TGTGCCAGGGGGGGAGTTGGGTCCTACGAGCAGTACTTC CARGGVGSYEQYF TRBV2 - - TRBJ2-7
TGTGCCAGCAGCGTTCTCCCGACTAGCGGGAGGGGAGAGACCCAGTACTTC CASSVLPTSGRGETQYF TRBV9 TRBD2 once TRBJ2-5
TGTGCCAGCAGTGAATTTTTCTACGAGCAGTACTTC CASSEFFYEQYF TRBV2 - - TRBJ2-7
TGTGCCAGCAGCTCGGGACTGGTCAATGAGCAGTTCTTC CASSSGLVNEQFF TRBV7-9 - few TRBJ2-1
TGTGCCAGCACCGAGGGAGGGTTCAATCAGCCCCAGCATTTT CASTEGGFNQPQHF TRBV6-1 - - TRBJ1-5
TGTGCCAGCAGTGAGGGGGGTTCACCCCTCCACTTT CASSEGGSPLHF TRBV6-1 - - TRBJ1-6
TGTGCCAGCAAAGAGTTCTCCTACAATGAGCAGTTCTTC CASKEFSYNEQFF TRBV2 - once TRBJ2-1
TGTGCCAGCAGTGCCGCTGGACAGTCTGGAAACACCATATATTTT CASSAAGQSGNTIYF TRBV9 - - TRBJ1-3
TGCGCCAGCAGCCGAGGGAGCTCTGGGGCCAACGTCCTGACTTTC CASSRGSSGANVLTF TRBV4-1 - - TRBJ2-6
TGTGCCAGCAGCGTAGTGGGTAGTGTGGCCTACAATGAGCAGTTCTTC CASSVVGSVAYNEQFF TRBV9 - - TRBJ2-1
TGTGCCATCAGCTATGGGACTAGCGGGTACGAGCAGTACTTC CAISYGTSGYEQYF TRBV10-3 TRBD2 - TRBJ2-7
TGTGCCAGCAGTTTGAGGGTAGCCAAAAACATTCAGTACTTC CASSLRVAKNIQYF TRBV28 - - TRBJ2-4
TGTGCCAGCAGCACAGGGGGGATGAACACTGAAGCTTTCTTT CASSTGGMNTEAFF TRBV7-9 TRBD1 - TRBJ1-1
TGCGCCAGCAGCTTGGAAGGAGGGGTGGTGTACGAGCAGTACTTC CASSLEGGVVYEQYF TRBV5-1 - - TRBJ2-7
TGTGCCTGGAGCAAAGGGGGGCTTGAAGCTTTCTTT CAWSKGGLEAFF TRBV30 - - TRBJ1-1
TGTGCCAGCAGCCAACGACAGGGCACTGAAGCTTTCTTT CASSQRQGTEAFF TRBV7-3 TRBD1 - TRBJ1-1
TGTGCCTGGGACAGCCTGGGGGGCTACACCTTC CAWDSLGGYTF TRBV30 - - TRBJ1-2
TGTGCCAGCAGCCAAGATAGCAGGGGCTACACCTTC CASSQDSRGYTF TRBV4-2 - - TRBJ1-2
TGCAGTGCTAGGGGGGGGCAGCCCCAGCATTTT CSARGGQPQHF TRBV20-1 - once TRBJ1-5
TGTGCCAGTAGTCTCTTGGACGGCAGCAATCAGCCCCAGCATTTT CASSLLDGSNQPQHF TRBV19 - once TRBJ1-5
TGTGCCAGCAGCCCCGGGGCGGGATACACCGGGGAGCTGTTTTTT CASSPGAGYTGELFF TRBV5-4 - - TRBJ2-2
TGTGCCAGCAGACCCAAGGGGCGTGAGGATCAGCCCCAGCATTTT CASRPKGREDQPQHF TRBV28 - - TRBJ1-5
TGTGCCAGCAGTTTATTCGGGCGGAGCTATCAGCCCCAGCATTTT CASSLFGRSYQPQHF TRBV28 - - TRBJ1-5
TGTGCCAGCCCGGGGCTAGCGGGGACCCAAGAGACCCAGTACTTC CASPGLAGTQETQYF TRBV7-8 TRBD2 - TRBJ2-5
TGTGCCACTCAGACAGGGAACGAAAAACTGTTTTTT CATQTGNEKLFF TRBV28 TRBD1 - TRBJ1-4
TGTGCCAGCAGTTCGGACAGGGGCCACTACGAGCAGTACTTC CASSSDRGHYEQYF TRBV6-9 TRBD1 - TRBJ2-7
TGTGCCAGCAGCTTCCGGACCGGGACACCCTACAATGAGCAGTTCTTC CASSFRTGTPYNEQFF TRBV5-6 - - TRBJ2-1
TGTGCCAGCAGCATCCGAACCGGCAGGGCAGGCTCCTACGAGCAGTACTTC CASSIRTGRAGSYEQYF TRBV11-2 - - TRBJ2-7
TGTGCCAGCAGCGTAGTCGTGTCATGGGCCTCTGGGGCCAACGTCCTGACTTTC CASSVVVSWASGANVLTF TRBV9 - - TRBJ2-6
TGTGCCAGTAGTACCTATATTGACTATGGCTACACCTTC CASSTYIDYGYTF TRBV19 - - TRBJ1-2
TGTGCCAGCAGCTTCCCGAAGGGGGGAACAGATACGCAGTATTTT CASSFPKGGTDTQYF TRBV5-6 - - TRBJ2-3